Listed here are 15 T cell receptor beta chains from one sample, sequenced in a study of PD-L1 blockade in urothelial cancer. Profiling relied on immunoSEQ multiplex PCR, and the TCRdb table lists in-frame clones only, not all of them. The table has fewer than 65,000 clones, 87% seen once. The time point here: pretreatment peripheral blood. The material sequenced was PBMCs, taken around atezolizumab (anti-PD-L1) treatment. The receptor source for this set is an older woman with urothelial cancer.

The J gene is TRBJ1-3, the V gene TRBV5-1, with TRBD1 as a possible D gene (6 bases). From germline, CDR1 is SGHRS and CDR2 YFSETQ. The CDR3 contains 17 residues. Trimming removed 4 bases at V and 0 bases at J, with 17 bases between. The CDR3 is CASSQVYDRRSGNTIYF. CDR3 in DNA: TGCGCCAGCAGCCAGGTATACGACAGGCGCTCTGGAAACACCATATATTTT.

The rearrangement joins TRBV11-2 to TRBJ2-7; 10 nucleotides align to TRBD1. Germline V gene sequence: CDR1 SGHAT, CDR2 FQNNGV. CDR3 length: 15 residues. J was trimmed by 2 bases and V by 3 bases; bases with no gene match: 4. The CDR3 bases are TGTGCCAGCAGCTTGACGACAGGGGGCGCCTACGAGCAGTACTTC. Its protein is CASSLTTGGAYEQYF.

The CDR3 sequence is CASRAEVSHTF. In DNA form, the CDR3 reads TGTGCCAGCAGGGCGGAGGTTTCCCACACCTTC. This chain links TRBV7-9 with TRBJ1-2; no clear D. CDR1 and CDR2 from the germline V gene are SEHNR and FQNEAQ (reference sequence). V dropped 6 bases and J dropped 12 bases, with 14 bases sitting between them. CDR3 length: 11 amino acids.

The chain recombines TRBV2 with TRBJ2-7; 7 bases fit TRBD2. The CDR3 has 13 residues. Germline V gives CDR1 SNHLY, CDR2 FYNNEI. Trimming removed 10 bases from V and 4 bases from J; junction bases left unmatched: 10. For the CDR3, the DNA is TGTGCCACCACCCGATCCGGGGGGTACGAGCAGTACTTC. Translation: CATTRSGGYEQYF. Combining the CDR3 with reference TRBV2 and TRBJ2-7 gives the whole variable domain EPEVTQTPSHQVTQMGQEVILRCVPISNHLYFYWYRQILGQKVEFLVSFYNNEISEKSEIFDDQFSVERPDGSNFTLKIRSTKLEDSAMYFCATTRSGGYEQYFGPGTRLTVT.

The rearrangement uses TRBV10-3 and TRBJ2-7; 11 bases match TRBD2. The germline CDR1 and CDR2 sequences are ENHRY and SYGVKD. The CDR3 is made up of 16 amino acids. The V gene end was trimmed by 6 bases and the J gene end by 0 bases; junction bases not matched to a gene: 7. The DNA for the CDR3 is TGTGCCATCAGCGGGACTAGCGGCAATAGCTCCTACGAGCAGTACTTC. This translates into CAISGTSGNSSYEQYF.

The rearrangement links TRBV7-6 to TRBJ2-5; D not certain. Germline V gives CDR1 SGHVS, CDR2 FNYEAQ. Trimming cost V 4 bases and J 4 bases, with 16 bases left between them. This CDR3 has 15 residues. CDR3 region: CASSSTGQIIETQYF. For the CDR3, the DNA is TGTGCCAGCAGCTCCACGGGTCAGATTATAGAGACCCAGTACTTC.

The CDR3 here is CASSHRDELFF. CDR3 nucleotides: TGCGCCAGCAGCCACAGGGATGAACTGTTTTTT. The chain is built from TRBV4-1 and TRBJ1-4; TRBD1 is a possible D gene (5 bases). Deletions cut 3 bases from V and 12 bases from J, with 8 bases between. CDR3 length: 11 residues. In germline, CDR1 is MGHRA, CDR2 YSYEKL.

This chain's CDR3 is CASSITRQGGAYNEQFF. The DNA for the CDR3 is TGTGCCAGTAGTATTACAAGACAGGGTGGTGCCTACAATGAGCAGTTCTTC. The gene calls are TRBV19 and TRBJ2-1; 7 bases are shared with TRBD1. Germline V gene data show CDR1 as LNHDA and CDR2 as SQIVND (reference sequence). The CDR3 consists of 17 residues. V dropped 3 bases and J dropped 2; count of bases not matched to a gene: 10.

The CDR3 is CASSYFRGGDEQFF. As DNA, the CDR3 is TGTGCCAGCAGTTACTTCAGGGGAGGGGATGAGCAGTTCTTC. The genes are TRBV6-6 and TRBJ2-1; D possibly corresponds to TRBD2 (7 bases). This CDR3 is 14 amino acids long. V was pared by 1 base and J by 8 bases, with 12 bases between. Germline V gives CDR1 MNHNY, CDR2 SVGAGI (reference sequence).

The genes are TRBV2 and TRBJ2-7; possibly TRBD1 for D (6 bases). The length of the CDR3 is 17 residues. Germline-derived CDR1 and CDR2 are SNHLY and FYNNEI. V lost 5 bases and J 0 bases, leaving 20 bases between the germline ends. The CDR3 loop reads CASSKSGVQDSSYEQYF. The DNA of the CDR3 is TGTGCCAGCAGTAAGTCAGGGGTCCAGGATAGCTCCTACGAGCAGTACTTC.

In its sample, this clone was seen a few times. This chain uses TRBV7-8 with TRBJ1-5; D gene uncertain. Germline V gene data show CDR1 as SGHVS and CDR2 as FQNEAQ. Trimming pared 1 base from V and 5 bases from J, leaving 9 bases between. This CDR3 contains 14 residues. CDR3 residues: CASSLVAGDQPQHF. In nucleotides, the CDR3 is TGTGCCAGCAGCTTAGTTGCGGGAGATCAGCCCCAGCATTTT.

This chain links TRBV2 with TRBJ1-4; 8 bases are shared with TRBD1. The V and J ends lost 8 bases and 3 bases, in that order; junction bases with no gene match: 14. Germline values: CDR1 SNHLY, CDR2 FYNNEI. This CDR3 contains 17 residues. CDR3 protein: CASAAGTGPWANEKLFF. CDR3 nucleotides: TGTGCCAGCGCCGCCGGGACAGGCCCCTGGGCTAATGAAAAACTGTTTTTT.

This clone was seen just once. The gene calls are TRBV19 and TRBJ1-5; the match to TRBD1 covers 7 bases. The germline gives CDR1 LNHDA, CDR2 SQIVND (reference sequence). The CDR3 length is 13 residues. The ends lost 3 bases at V and 6 bases at J; junction bases unmatched: 2. The CDR3 DNA reads as TGTGCCAGTAGTATGGGGACAGTTCAGCCCCAGCATTTT. This codes for CASSMGTVQPQHF.

Written as DNA, the CDR3 is TGTGCCAGCAGTTGGGACAGTATCAATCAGCCCCAGCATTTT. It encodes CASSWDSINQPQHF. The V gene is TRBV6-6, the J gene TRBJ1-5, with TRBD1 identical over 7 bases. V trimming: 4 bases; J trimming: 3 bases; junction bases outside the gene matches: 3. The CDR3 has 14 amino acids. Germline V gene sequence: CDR1 MNHNY, CDR2 SVGAGI (reference sequence).

The rearrangement links TRBV19 to TRBJ2-3; 7 positions agree with TRBD2. Unmatched junction bases numbered 14, after V lost 4 bases and J lost 4 bases. Per germline, CDR1 LNHDA and CDR2 SQIVND (reference sequence). The CDR3 has 17 residues. The CDR3 DNA reads as TGTGCCAGTAGTACTTCAGGCACTAGCGTCTGGGCAGATACGCAGTATTTT. This translates into CASSTSGTSVWADTQYF. The variable domain in full, with the rest retrieved from reference TRBV19 and TRBJ2-3, is DGGITQSPKYLFRKEGQNVTLSCEQNLNHDAMYWYRQDPGQGLRLIYYSQIVNDFQKGDIAEGYSVSREKKESFPLTVTSAQKNPTAFYLCASSTSGTSVWADTQYFGPGTRLTVL.